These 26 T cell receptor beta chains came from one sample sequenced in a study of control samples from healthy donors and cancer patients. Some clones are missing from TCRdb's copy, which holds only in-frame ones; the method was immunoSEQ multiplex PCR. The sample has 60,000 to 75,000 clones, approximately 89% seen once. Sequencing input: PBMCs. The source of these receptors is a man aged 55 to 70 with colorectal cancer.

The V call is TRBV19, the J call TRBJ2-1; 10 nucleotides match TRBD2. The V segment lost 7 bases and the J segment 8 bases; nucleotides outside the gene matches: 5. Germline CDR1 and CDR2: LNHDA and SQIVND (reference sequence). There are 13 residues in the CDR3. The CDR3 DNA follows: TGTGCCAGTATGAGCGGGGGGGCGCATGAGCAGTTCTTC. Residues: CASMSGGAHEQFF.

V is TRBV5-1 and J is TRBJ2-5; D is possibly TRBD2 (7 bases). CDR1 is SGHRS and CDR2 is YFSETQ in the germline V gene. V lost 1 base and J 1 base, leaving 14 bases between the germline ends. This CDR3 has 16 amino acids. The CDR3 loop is CASSLHAGGPQETQYF. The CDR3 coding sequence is TGCGCCAGCAGCTTGCATGCCGGGGGGCCCCAAGAGACCCAGTACTTC.

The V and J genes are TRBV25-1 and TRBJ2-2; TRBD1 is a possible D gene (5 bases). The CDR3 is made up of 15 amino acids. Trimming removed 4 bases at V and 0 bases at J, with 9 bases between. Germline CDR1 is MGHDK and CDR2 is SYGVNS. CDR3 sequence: CASSADSTNTGELFF. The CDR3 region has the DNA TGTGCCAGCAGTGCCGACAGCACGAACACCGGGGAGCTGTTTTTT. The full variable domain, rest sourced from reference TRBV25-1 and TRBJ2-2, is EADIYQTPRYLVIGTGKKITLECSQTMGHDKMYWYQQDPGMELHLIHYSYGVNSTEKGDLSSESTVSRIRTEHFPLTLESARPSHTSQYLCASSADSTNTGELFFGEGSRLTVL.

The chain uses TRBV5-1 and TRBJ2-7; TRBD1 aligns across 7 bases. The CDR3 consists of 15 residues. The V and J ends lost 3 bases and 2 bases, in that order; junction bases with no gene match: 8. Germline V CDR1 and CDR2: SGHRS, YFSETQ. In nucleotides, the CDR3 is TGCGCCAGCAGCTCACACAGGGGACCCCCCTACGAGCAGTACTTC. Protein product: CASSSHRGPPYEQYF.

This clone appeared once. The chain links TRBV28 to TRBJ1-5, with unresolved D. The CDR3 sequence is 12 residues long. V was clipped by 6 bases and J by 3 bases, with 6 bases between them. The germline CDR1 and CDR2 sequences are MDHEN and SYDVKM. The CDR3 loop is CASSSNNQPQHF. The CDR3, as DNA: TGTGCCAGCAGCTCCAACAATCAGCCCCAGCATTTT.

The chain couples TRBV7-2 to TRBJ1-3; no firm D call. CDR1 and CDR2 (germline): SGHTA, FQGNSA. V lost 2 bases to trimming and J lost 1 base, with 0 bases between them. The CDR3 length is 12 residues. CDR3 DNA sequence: TGTGCCAGCAGCTTATCTGGAAACACCATATATTTT. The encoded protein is CASSLSGNTIYF. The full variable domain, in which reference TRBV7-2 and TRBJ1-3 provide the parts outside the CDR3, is GAGVSQSPSNKVTEKGKDVELRCDPISGHTALYWYRQSLGQGLEFLIYFQGNSAPDKSGLPSDRFSAERTGGSVSTLTIQRTQQEDSAVYLCASSLSGNTIYFGEGSWLTVV.

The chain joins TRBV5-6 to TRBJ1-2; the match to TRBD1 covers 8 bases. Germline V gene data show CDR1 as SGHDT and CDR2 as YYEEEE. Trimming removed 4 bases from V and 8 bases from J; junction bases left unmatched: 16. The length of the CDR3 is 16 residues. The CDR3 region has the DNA TGTGCCAGCAGCCCCCGACCGGGACAGGCGGACTCGGGCTACACCTTC. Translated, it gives CASSPRPGQADSGYTF.

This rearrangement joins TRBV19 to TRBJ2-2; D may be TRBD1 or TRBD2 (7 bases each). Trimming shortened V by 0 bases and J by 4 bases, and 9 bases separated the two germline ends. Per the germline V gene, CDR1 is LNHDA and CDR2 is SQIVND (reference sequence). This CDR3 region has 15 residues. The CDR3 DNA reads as TGTGCCAGTAGTATAGACAGGGGGGGCACCGGGGAGCTGTTTTTT. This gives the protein CASSIDRGGTGELFF.

In nucleotides, the CDR3 is TGTGCCAGCAGTGAAAAGGTCGCGGCAAACACTGAAGCTTTCTTT. As protein: CASSEKVAANTEAFF. The V and J genes are TRBV6-1 and TRBJ1-1; D remains unclear. CDR1 MNHNS and CDR2 SASEGT come from the germline V gene. The CDR3 covers 15 residues. Trimming cost V 2 bases and J 2 bases, with 12 bases left between them.

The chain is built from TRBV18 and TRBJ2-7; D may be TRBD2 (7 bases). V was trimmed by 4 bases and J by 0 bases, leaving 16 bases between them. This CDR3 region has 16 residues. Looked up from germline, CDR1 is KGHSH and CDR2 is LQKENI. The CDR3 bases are TGTGCCAGCTCACGCGGGGGCGCGGATAGCTCCTACGAGCAGTACTTC. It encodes CASSRGGADSSYEQYF. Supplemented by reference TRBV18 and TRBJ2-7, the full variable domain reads NAGVMQNPRHLVRRRGQEARLRCSPMKGHSHVYWYRQLPEEGLKFMVYLQKENIIDESGMPKERFSAEFPKEGPSILRIQQVVRGDSAAYFCASSRGGADSSYEQYFGPGTRLTVT.

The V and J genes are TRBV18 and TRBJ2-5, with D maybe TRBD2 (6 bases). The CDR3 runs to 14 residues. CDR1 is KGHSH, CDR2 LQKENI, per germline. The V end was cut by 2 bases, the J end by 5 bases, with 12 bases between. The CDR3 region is CASSPAGGRETQYF. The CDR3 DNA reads TGTGCCAGCTCACCAGCCGGGGGTAGGGAGACCCAGTACTTC. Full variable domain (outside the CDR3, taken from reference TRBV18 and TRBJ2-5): NAGVMQNPRHLVRRRGQEARLRCSPMKGHSHVYWYRQLPEEGLKFMVYLQKENIIDESGMPKERFSAEFPKEGPSILRIQQVVRGDSAAYFCASSPAGGRETQYFGPGTRLLVL.

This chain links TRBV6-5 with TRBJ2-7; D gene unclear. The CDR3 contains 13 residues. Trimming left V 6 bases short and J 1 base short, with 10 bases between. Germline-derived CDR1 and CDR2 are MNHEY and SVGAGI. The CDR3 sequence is CASSRAASYEQYF. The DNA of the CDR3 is TGTGCCAGCAGCCGGGCGGCATCCTACGAGCAGTACTTC.

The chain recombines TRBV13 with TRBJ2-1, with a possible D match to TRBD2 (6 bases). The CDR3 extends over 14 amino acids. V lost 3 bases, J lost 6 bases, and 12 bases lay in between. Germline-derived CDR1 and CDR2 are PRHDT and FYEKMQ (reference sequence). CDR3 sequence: CASSFELALNEQFF. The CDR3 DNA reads TGTGCCAGCAGCTTTGAACTAGCCCTCAATGAGCAGTTCTTC. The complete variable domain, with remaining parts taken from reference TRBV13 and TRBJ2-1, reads AAGVIQSPRHLIKEKRETATLKCYPIPRHDTVYWYQQGPGQDPQFLISFYEKMQSDKGSIPDRFSAQQFSDYHSELNMSSLELGDSALYFCASSFELALNEQFFGPGTRLTVL.

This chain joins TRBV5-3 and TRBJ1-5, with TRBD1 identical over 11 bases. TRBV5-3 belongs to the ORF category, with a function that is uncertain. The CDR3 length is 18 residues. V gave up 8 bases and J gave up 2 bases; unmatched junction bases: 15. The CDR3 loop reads CASPKDRGRVCGNQPQHF. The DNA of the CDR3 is TGTGCCAGCCCCAAGGACAGGGGGCGCGTCTGCGGCAATCAGCCCCAGCATTTT.

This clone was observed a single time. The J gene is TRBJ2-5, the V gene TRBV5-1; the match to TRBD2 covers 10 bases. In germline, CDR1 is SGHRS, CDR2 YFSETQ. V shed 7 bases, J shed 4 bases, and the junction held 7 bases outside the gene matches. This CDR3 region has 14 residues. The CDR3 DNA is TGCGCCAGCGCAGCGGGGGGGCCAAGAGAGACCCAGTACTTC. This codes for CASAAGGPRETQYF.

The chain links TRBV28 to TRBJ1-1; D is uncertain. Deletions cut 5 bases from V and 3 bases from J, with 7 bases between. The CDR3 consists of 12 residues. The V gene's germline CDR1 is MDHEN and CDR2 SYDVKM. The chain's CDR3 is CASSPRYTEAFF. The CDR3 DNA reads TGTGCCAGCAGTCCTAGGTACACTGAAGCTTTCTTT.

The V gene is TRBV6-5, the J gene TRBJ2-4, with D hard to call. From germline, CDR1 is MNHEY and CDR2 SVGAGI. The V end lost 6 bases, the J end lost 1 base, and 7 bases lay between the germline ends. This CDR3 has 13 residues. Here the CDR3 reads CASSRTAKNIQYF. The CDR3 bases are TGTGCCAGCAGCCGGACGGCCAAAAACATTCAGTACTTC.

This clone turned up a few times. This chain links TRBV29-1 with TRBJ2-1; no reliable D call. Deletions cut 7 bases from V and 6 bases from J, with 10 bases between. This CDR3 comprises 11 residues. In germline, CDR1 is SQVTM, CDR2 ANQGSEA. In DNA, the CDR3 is TGCAGCGGCACCTCGGGCAATGAGCAGTTCTTC. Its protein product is CSGTSGNEQFF.

The CDR3 region is CASSSLNFYGYTF. CDR3 DNA sequence: TGTGCCAGCAGTTCCCTAAACTTCTATGGCTACACCTTC. The chain employs TRBV12-3 or TRBV12-4 and TRBJ1-2; no definite D call. This CDR3 comprises 13 residues. V lost 4 bases and J 4 bases, leaving 10 bases between the germline ends.

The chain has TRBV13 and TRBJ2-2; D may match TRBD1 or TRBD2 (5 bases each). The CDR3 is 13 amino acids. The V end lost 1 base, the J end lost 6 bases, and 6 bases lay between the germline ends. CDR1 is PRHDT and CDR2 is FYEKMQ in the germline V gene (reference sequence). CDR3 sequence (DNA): TGTGCCAGCAGCTTAGTGGGGGCCGGGGAGCTGTTTTTT. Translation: CASSLVGAGELFF.

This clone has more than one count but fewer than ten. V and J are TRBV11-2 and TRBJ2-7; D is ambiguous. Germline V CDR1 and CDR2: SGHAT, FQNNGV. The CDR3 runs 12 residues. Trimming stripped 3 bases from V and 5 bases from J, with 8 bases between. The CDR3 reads CASSFLQHEQYF. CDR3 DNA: TGTGCCAGCAGCTTCCTACAGCACGAGCAGTACTTC.

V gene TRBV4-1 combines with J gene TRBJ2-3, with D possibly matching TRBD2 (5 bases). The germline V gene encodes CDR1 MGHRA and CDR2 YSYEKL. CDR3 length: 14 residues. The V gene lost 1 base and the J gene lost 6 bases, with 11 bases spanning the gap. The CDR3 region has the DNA TGCGCCAGCAGCCAAGGGAGGTCGCGGGATACGCAGTATTTT. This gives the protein CASSQGRSRDTQYF.

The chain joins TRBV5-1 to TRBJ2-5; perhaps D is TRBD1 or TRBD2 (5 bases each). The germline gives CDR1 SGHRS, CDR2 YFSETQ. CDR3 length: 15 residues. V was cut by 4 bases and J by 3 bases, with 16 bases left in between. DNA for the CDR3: TGCGCCAGCAGCCCCGGGTGGGGGTTCGAAGAGACCCAGTACTTC. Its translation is CASSPGWGFEETQYF.

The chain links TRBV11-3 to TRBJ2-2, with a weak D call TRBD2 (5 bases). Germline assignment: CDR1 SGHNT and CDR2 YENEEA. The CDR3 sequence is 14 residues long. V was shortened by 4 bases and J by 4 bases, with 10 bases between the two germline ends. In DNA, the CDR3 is TGTGCCAGCAGCTCCTCGCGGGTCACCGGGGAGCTGTTTTTT. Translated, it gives CASSSSRVTGELFF. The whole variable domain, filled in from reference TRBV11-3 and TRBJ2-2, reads EAGVVQSPRYKIIEKKQPVAFWCNPISGHNTLYWYLQNLGQGPELLIRYENEEAVDDSQLPKDRFSAERLKGVDSTLKIQPAELGDSAVYLCASSSSRVTGELFFGEGSRLTVL.

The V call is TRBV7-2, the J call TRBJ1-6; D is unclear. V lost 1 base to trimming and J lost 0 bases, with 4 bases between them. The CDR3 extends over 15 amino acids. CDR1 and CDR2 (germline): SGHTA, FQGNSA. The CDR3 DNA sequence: TGTGCCAGCAGCTTAGAGAGCTCCTATAATTCACCCCTCCACTTT. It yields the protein CASSLESSYNSPLHF.

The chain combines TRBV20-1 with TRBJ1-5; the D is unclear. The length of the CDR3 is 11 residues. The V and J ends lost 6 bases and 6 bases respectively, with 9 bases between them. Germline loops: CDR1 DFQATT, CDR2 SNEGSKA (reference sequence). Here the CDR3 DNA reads TGCAGTGCGGGGAAGCCTCAGCCCCAGCATTTT. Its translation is CSAGKPQPQHF.